Listed here is a single TCR beta chain. This clone has a handful of counts. The specificity of this receptor is unknown. Base quality data are lacking; no much larger clone is found one base away. The CDR3 starts with the cysteine, ends with the phenylalanine, and has 16 residues. The entry retains the CDR3 DNA only, 48 bases that are in frame from base 1. V is cut back by 1 base and J by 4 bases, with 7 bases in the junction unmatched. For CDR1 and CDR2, the germline V gene (reference sequence) lists LNHDA and SQIVND. This sample is drawn from a study of blood T cell repertoires in COVID-19 (dated by TCRdb to 2018 to 2020). About the study as a whole: Samples covering the acute and convalescent phases of COVID-19 were provided by collaborators in the United States, Italy and Spain. The prospective study material was composed of cDNA or gDNA derived from T cells, B-cell-depleted T cells, or PBMCs. Sample metadata almost always included a de-identified subject ID, COVID-19 status, age in years and sex. Where HLA class I and class II types were available, the types were taken from metadata supplied by the sample provider, not from assay-based typing. The repertoires were released in a freely available public database intended as a resource for research on the immune response to SARS-CoV-2. Samples were obtained from the ongoing ImmuneRACE study (first 160 participants) and from some 1,300 subjects provided by 6 global collaborators. Deeply sampled blood TCRbeta repertoires from subjects exposed to, actively infected with, or recovered from COVID-19 were included in the dataset. What the research found in general, with its limitations: The quantity of clinical and demographic metadata differed by source and by participant and was supplied without curation.

Participants in the prospective study were aged roughly 18 to 90 years, lived in over 20 United States geographic areas, and enrolled through a virtual design. Cohort assignment in the prospective study relied on participant-reported clinical history from a screening survey and a study questionnaire. For ImmuneRACE Cohort 3, a participant was defined as recovered based on two consecutive negative NP/OP PCR tests, clearance by a healthcare professional, or resolution of symptoms. In the prospective study, whole blood, serum and a nasopharyngeal or oropharyngeal swab were collected from each participant by mobile phlebotomists. Prospective study participants could optionally give additional blood draws and questionnaires over a roughly 2-month period. Before DNA extraction, prospective study blood samples were shipped either frozen or at room temperature. TCRbeta CDR3 regions were amplified from genomic DNA by means of the immunoSEQ Assay, a bias-controlled multiplex PCR. From the authors' description of their analysis: Nucleated cell counts per sample were estimated from amplification of reference gene primers within the assay. To quantify the absolute abundance of each unique TCRbeta CDR3 rearrangement, sequence reads were collapsed and filtered. For each sample, productive Simpson clonality was calculated as the square root of Simpson's diversity index over productive rearrangements. Imported from immuneACCESS, the table was reduced by TCRdb to in-frame sequences with V and J called. These copies leave out some clones; in studies compared against another copy, an unresolved V gene accounts for under half, and the cause of the remainder is not known. D and trimming come from the DNA, and the V and J calls and clone size come from that table. The sample table contains more than 110,000 clones; only one count was recorded for about 80% of them. The ten largest account for about 3.2% of the sample.

This clonotype originated in a woman in her forties or fifties who had recovered from COVID-19. Recombination connected TRBV19 to TRBJ2-7; 10 nucleotides in the junction match TRBD2. The sample consisted of PBMCs or T cells enriched from blood (not recorded which). The CDR3 amino acid sequence is: CASSIVSLAGEYEQYF. In nucleotides, the sequence is TGTGCCAGTAGTATAGTCTCGCTAGCGGGAGAGTACGAGCAGTACTTC.